The sequence of this T cell receptor (beta chain) was determined in a study of T cell clonotyping in hematopoietic cell transplantation. As for the study in general: Cytoreduction preceded collection of pretransplant recipient samples.

About this clone: Its antigen is not known.

Profiled with immunoSEQ multiplex PCR; TCRdb holds only in-frame clones, not every one. The sample has 15,000 to 20,000 clones, approximately 80% seen once. Germline V gene data show CDR1 as MNHEY and CDR2 as SMNVEV (reference sequence). Trimming left V 2 bases short and J 2 bases short, with 1 base between. This CDR3 is 13 amino acids long. Whole-study results and caveats: No sorting was done, leaving CD4 and CD8 contributions mixed. Few recipient clonotypes overlapped donors; over 95% were de novo at given depth.

The time point denotes: recipient sample about 28 days before transplant, after cytoreduction. This chain connects TRBV27 to TRBJ2-6; D gene unclear. This material consisted of peripheral blood mononuclear cells, taken before stem cell transplant. The clonotype was recovered from a man aged 55 to 70 with acute myeloid leukemia. Some clones in this sample may be carry-over from other donors' samples. CDR3 sequence reads: CASSLTGANVLTF. Written as DNA, the CDR3 is TGTGCCAGCAGTTTAACTGGGGCCAACGTCCTGACTTTC.